Included here is one T cell receptor (beta chain) sequence, with context. The sample comes from a study of T cell changes during pregnancy in multiple sclerosis. The ends were cut back, 1 base at V and 7 bases at J, with 6 bases in the middle. The CDR3 consists of 12 residues. Germline values: CDR1 SGHNT, CDR2 YYREEE (reference sequence). TCRdb's table, derived via immunoSEQ multiplex PCR, lists solely in-frame clones and lacks some. The sample shows approximately 64,000 clones, roughly 90% of them seen only once. This receptor was taken from a female donor with multiple sclerosis, enrolled in a pregnancy study. The input for sequencing was peripheral blood, taken in the first trimester of pregnancy. The rearrangement uses TRBV5-4 and TRBJ2-1; D perhaps matches TRBD1 (5 bases). This chain's CDR3 is CASSLYRNEQFF. Here the CDR3 DNA reads TGTGCCAGCAGCTTGTACAGGAATGAGCAGTTCTTC.